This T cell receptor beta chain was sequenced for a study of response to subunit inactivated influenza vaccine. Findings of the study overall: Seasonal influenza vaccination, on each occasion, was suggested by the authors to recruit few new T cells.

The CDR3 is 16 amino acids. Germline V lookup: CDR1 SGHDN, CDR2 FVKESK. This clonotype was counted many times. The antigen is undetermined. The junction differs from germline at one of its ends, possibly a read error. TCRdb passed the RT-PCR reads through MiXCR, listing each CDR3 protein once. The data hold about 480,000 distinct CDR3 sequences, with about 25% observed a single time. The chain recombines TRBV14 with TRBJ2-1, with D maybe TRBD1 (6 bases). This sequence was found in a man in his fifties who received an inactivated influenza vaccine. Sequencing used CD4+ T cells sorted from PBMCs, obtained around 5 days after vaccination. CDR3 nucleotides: TGTGCCAGCAGCTTTGGGGGACATTATCCCTACAATGAACAGTTCTTC. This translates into CASSFGGHYPYNEQFF.